This T cell receptor beta chain was retrieved from a study of T cell changes during pregnancy in multiple sclerosis. CDR1 is MDHEN and CDR2 is SYDVKM in the germline V gene. Trimming pared 4 bases from V and 6 bases from J, leaving 21 bases between. The CDR3 runs to 16 residues. Assay: immunoSEQ multiplex PCR; the TCRdb copy retains only in-frame clones and omits some. Among around 31,000 clones listed, approximately 94% were seen once. The clonotype was recovered from a female donor with multiple sclerosis, enrolled in a pregnancy study. The J gene is TRBJ1-2, the V gene TRBV28; D may be TRBD1 (5 bases). This material consisted of CD4+ T cells from peripheral blood mononuclear cells, taken in the second trimester of pregnancy. CDR3 residues: CASSSSGRPLRDGYTF. DNA for the CDR3: TGTGCCAGCAGTTCAAGTGGACGTCCGCTCAGGGATGGCTACACCTTC.